These 20 T cell receptor beta chains came from one sample sequenced in a study of shared clonotypes between healthy human individuals. Repertoires were generated with immunoSEQ multiplex PCR, while TCRdb's copy carries only in-frame clones and drops some. The sample lists some 980,000 clones; approximately 80% were seen once. Sequenced sample: memory CD4+ T cells sorted from blood. Subset given: CD45RA-negative fraction. These receptors were collected from a man between 18 and 35 years old in good health.

Turning to this clone: The sample contains more than one DNA sequence encoding this CDR3. Here the CDR3 reads CSVEGGTGELFF. For the CDR3, the DNA is TGCAGCGTTGAAGGGGGCACCGGGGAGCTGTTTTTT. The V call is TRBV29-1, the J call TRBJ2-2; D uncertain. Trimming removed 1 base at V and 4 bases at J, with 4 bases between. Germline V lookup: CDR1 SQVTM, CDR2 ANQGSEA. This CDR3 region has 12 residues.

The V gene is TRBV27, the J gene TRBJ2-7; D is unresolved. The CDR3 length is 15 residues. CDR1 is MNHEY and CDR2 is SMNVEV in the germline V gene (reference sequence). The V gene lost 2 bases and the J gene lost 1 base, with 12 bases spanning the gap. CDR3 nucleotides: TGTGCCAGCAGTTTAAAAACGGAGCAATCCTACGAGCAGTACTTC. Translated: CASSLKTEQSYEQYF.

This chain uses TRBV7-8 with TRBJ1-5; tentatively, D is TRBD1 (5 bases). The germline V and J ends were trimmed by 5 bases and 3 bases, with 23 bases remaining between them. This CDR3 is built from 18 residues. Germline CDR1 and CDR2: SGHVS and FQNEAQ. DNA for the CDR3: TGTGCCAGCAGCCCTCTGGGGGACCTCCGCTTATTCAATCAGCCCCAGCATTTT. The encoded protein is CASSPLGDLRLFNQPQHF.

The sample holds a few counts of this clone. The chain employs TRBV6-1 and TRBJ2-1, with 8 bases fitting TRBD2. CDR1 is MNHNS and CDR2 is SASEGT in the germline V gene. V shed 7 bases and J 3 bases; nucleotides not matched to a gene: 2. CDR3 length: 13 residues. CDR3 sequence (DNA): TGTGCCAGCACTAGCGGGCGCTACAATGAGCAGTTCTTC. Protein sequence: CASTSGRYNEQFF.

The chain combines TRBV6-5 with TRBJ2-2; D not certain. Per germline, CDR1 MNHEY and CDR2 SVGAGI. V shed 6 bases and J shed 0 bases, with 8 bases lying between them. The CDR3 is 14 residues long. The CDR3 region is CASSQTPNTGELFF. As DNA, the CDR3 is TGTGCCAGCAGCCAAACACCGAACACCGGGGAGCTGTTTTTT.

The rearrangement uses TRBV5-6 and TRBJ1-5; maybe TRBD1 (6 bases). V shed 5 bases and J shed 0 bases, with 12 bases lying between them. In germline, CDR1 is SGHDT, CDR2 YYEEEE. The CDR3 sequence is 15 residues long. CDR3 sequence: CASSWGQNSNQPQHF. CDR3 DNA: TGTGCCAGCAGTTGGGGACAAAATAGCAATCAGCCCCAGCATTTT.

The V gene is TRBV5-4, the J gene TRBJ2-2; D may match TRBD1 or TRBD2 (6 bases each). Germline V gives CDR1 SGHNT, CDR2 YYREEE (reference sequence). Between the trimmed V and J ends, which lost 0 bases and 7 bases, there was a span of 13 bases. This CDR3 comprises 15 residues. The CDR3: CASSLAGAWNGELFF. The DNA for the CDR3 is TGTGCCAGCAGCTTGGCGGGGGCATGGAACGGGGAGCTGTTTTTT.

The J gene is TRBJ2-7, the V gene TRBV5-6; D is perhaps TRBD1 (6 bases). Germline V gene lookup returns CDR1 SGHDT and CDR2 YYEEEE. With 5 bases removed from V and 5 bases from J, the gap between germline ends came to 11 bases. CDR3 length equals 12 residues. CDR3 nucleotide sequence: TGTGCCAGCAGATTACAGGGTAACGAGCAGTACTTC. Translating gives CASRLQGNEQYF.

This chain joins TRBV2 and TRBJ2-4, with 8 bases identical to TRBD2. The CDR3 totals 17 residues. Germline V gene sequence: CDR1 SNHLY, CDR2 FYNNEI. The V segment lost 5 bases and the J segment 7 bases; nucleotides outside the gene matches: 16. The CDR3 DNA follows: TGTGCCAGCAGTCCCCAAGCCGGGGGGGGGCTAGCGAACATTCAGTACTTC. The encoded protein is CASSPQAGGGLANIQYF.

J is TRBJ2-7 and V is TRBV27; no firm D call. Per germline, CDR1 MNHEY and CDR2 SMNVEV (reference sequence). V dropped 0 bases and J dropped 6 bases, with 12 bases sitting between them. CDR3 length: 14 amino acids. The CDR3 DNA reads TGTGCCAGCAGTTTATCGTCCATCCCCCGCGAGCAGTACTTC. It translates to CASSLSSIPREQYF.

The CDR3 protein is CASSSLTEAFF. The CDR3 nucleotides are TGTGCCAGCAGTTCCCTAACTGAAGCTTTCTTT. This chain connects TRBV6-1 to TRBJ1-1; D not resolved. Trimming cost V 5 bases and J 5 bases, with 6 bases left between them. The CDR3 contains 11 residues. Germline V lookup: CDR1 MNHNS, CDR2 SASEGT.

The V gene is TRBV4-1, the J gene TRBJ2-1, with 14 bases fitting TRBD2. V dropped 3 bases and J dropped 8; count of bases not matched to a gene: 6. This CDR3 region has 16 residues. The V gene's germline CDR1 is MGHRA and CDR2 YSYEKL. The DNA for the CDR3 is TGCGCCAGCAGCCAGGGACTAGCGGGAGTTGTTGATGAGCAGTTCTTC. Its protein is CASSQGLAGVVDEQFF.

The chain couples TRBV14 to TRBJ2-3, with D maybe TRBD2 (6 bases). The V end lost 10 bases, the J end lost 8 bases, and 31 bases lay between the germline ends. Germline V gene sequence: CDR1 SGHDN, CDR2 FVKESK. The CDR3 covers 17 residues. The CDR3 protein is CANPPGLKVVGVGTQYF. The CDR3 DNA reads as TGTGCCAACCCTCCGGGACTGAAAGTGGTTGGGGTAGGTACGCAGTATTTT.

The chain joins TRBV9 to TRBJ2-1, with D possibly matching TRBD1 (6 bases). With 3 bases removed from V and 5 bases from J, the gap between germline ends came to 12 bases. The CDR3 sequence is 14 residues long. Germline CDR1 SGDLS, CDR2 YYNGEE. CDR3 residues: CASSAWDINNEQFF. As DNA, the CDR3 is TGTGCCAGCAGCGCCTGGGACATCAACAATGAGCAGTTCTTC.

This clone was picked up a small number of times. The chain employs TRBV7-2 and TRBJ1-1; TRBD1 might be the D (5 bases). Per germline, CDR1 SGHTA and CDR2 FQGNSA. The CDR3 length is 15 residues. Trimming took 2 bases from V and 8 from J, leaving 18 bases between them. CDR3 DNA: TGTGCCAGCAGCTTAATTCCCGGTGGGACGGTCGAAGCTTTCTTT. Protein: CASSLIPGGTVEAFF.

This clone came up a few times. This chain uses TRBV2 with TRBJ1-6, with 8 bases fitting TRBD1. Looked up from germline, CDR1 is SNHLY and CDR2 is FYNNEI. The CDR3 spans 11 residues. The CDR3 nucleotides read TGTGCGAGACAGGGGAGTTCACCCCTCCACTTT. Translating gives CARQGSSPLHF.

The chain combines TRBV6-5 with TRBJ1-6; the D gene is possibly TRBD1 (5 bases). The CDR3 spans 12 residues. CDR1 MNHEY and CDR2 SVGAGI come from the germline V gene. The ends were cut back, 6 bases at V and 10 bases at J, with 10 bases in the middle. Written as DNA, the CDR3 is TGTGCCAGCAGCGCAGGGCCATCACCCCTCCACTTT. It is translated as CASSAGPSPLHF.

This clone was observed once. CDR3 sequence: CASSYREADTQYF. The CDR3 DNA reads as TGTGCCAGCAGTTATAGGGAGGCGGATACGCAGTATTTT. V is TRBV6-6 and J is TRBJ2-3; tentative D call: TRBD2 (6 bases). Per germline, CDR1 MNHNY and CDR2 SVGAGI (reference sequence). The CDR3 is 13 amino acids. V lost 3 bases and J 6 bases, leaving 10 bases between the germline ends.

This clone was picked up a small number of times. This chain connects TRBV28 to TRBJ1-2, with a tentative D call TRBD1 (6 bases). The V and J ends lost 6 bases and 4 bases respectively, with 15 bases between them. CDR1 MDHEN and CDR2 SYDVKM come from the germline V gene. The CDR3 runs 14 residues. This CDR3 reads CASSTGQFAYGYTF. The CDR3 coding sequence is TGTGCCAGCAGCACCGGACAGTTCGCCTATGGCTACACCTTC.

The V and J genes are TRBV27 and TRBJ2-7, with TRBD2 matching over 7 bases. Trimming at V came to 5 bases and at J to 3 bases, leaving 7 bases not matched to a gene. Per germline, CDR1 MNHEY and CDR2 SMNVEV (reference sequence). The CDR3 is 14 residues long. CDR3 protein: CASSPRTSLYEQYF. The CDR3 DNA sequence: TGTGCCAGCAGTCCCCGGACTAGTCTCTACGAGCAGTACTTC.